The source of this T cell receptor (beta chain) is a study of molecular identifiers for immune sequencing clone quantification. V lost 2 bases, J lost 4 bases, and 6 bases lay in between. This CDR3 contains 13 residues. Germline V gives CDR1 SSHAT, CDR2 FNYEAQ (reference sequence). Previously described methods with listed TCR primers produced the bulk TCR libraries. TCRdb ran MiXCR on the PCR reads and lists one entry per CDR3 protein. The top ten clones hold less than 2% of a sample with around 65,000 distinct CDR3 sequences, roughly 18% of them seen once. This clonotype has ten or more counts. Naive CD8 T cells underwent sorting with the CD8+CD4-CCR7+CD45RA+ definition.

The TCR comes from a human donor in good health. Some libraries in this study had Jurkat cell RNA spiked in. This chain links TRBV7-7 with TRBJ2-1, with a possible D match to TRBD2 (5 bases). Sequencing used naive CD8+ T cells from blood, with Jurkat cell RNA spiked in. Stated subset: FACS-sorted CD8+CD4-CCR7+CD45RA+ naive T cells. The CDR3 region is CASSLWEYNEQFF. The DNA of the CDR3 is TGTGCCAGCAGCTTATGGGAGTACAATGAGCAGTTCTTC.